This T cell receptor (beta chain) was identified during a study of T cells after yellow fever vaccination. Points from the study as a whole: Although the secondary response was weaker, it peaked faster, at day 5 versus 15. Overall, a small share of clonotypes was seen in both CD4 and CD8 compartments.

This clonotype was seen many times. Its antigen remains unidentified. TCRdb itself ran the 5' RACE reads through MiXCR, one entry per CDR3 protein. The table has roughly 180,000 distinct CDR3 sequences, approximately 6.2% seen once. This sample comprised CD4+ T cells sorted from PBMCs, obtained on the day of the first yellow fever vaccination. The TCR was taken from a man aged 18 to 29 who received the YFV17D yellow fever vaccine.

CDR3 loop: CASSLADTGELFF. The CDR3 DNA follows: TGCGCCAGCAGCTTGGCGGACACCGGGGAGCTGTTTTTT. This chain joins TRBV5-1 and TRBJ2-2; D is unclear. This CDR3 region has 13 residues. Trimming removed 0 bases at V and 3 bases at J, with 3 bases between. CDR1 is SGHRS, CDR2 YFSETQ, per germline.